This TCR beta chain appears in the sequencing data of a study of OX40 agonist ivuxolimab in advanced cancers. Regarding the study as a whole: The study observed clonal expansion of CD4+ and CD8+ blood T cells by week 6 at 0.1 to 3.0 mg/kg. Those patients achieving a partial response at 0.1-3.0 mg/kg showed among the lowest clonal expansion.

Concerning this clone: What it binds is not known. At the DNA level, this CDR3 is encoded by other sequences in the same sample as well.

Generated by immunoSEQ multiplex PCR, the TCRdb table keeps only in-frame clones and is missing some. The sample shows 30,000 to 35,000 clones, approximately 80% of them seen only once. Trimming cost V 3 bases and J 7 bases; bases outside gene matches: 2. CDR3 length: 12 amino acids. Germline V lookup: CDR1 SGHTA, CDR2 FQGNSA. The gene calls are TRBV7-2 and TRBJ1-1; TRBD1 agrees at 7 bases. The receptor comes from an adult with an advanced solid tumor such as melanoma, head and neck, liver or kidney cancer. The sample here was CD4+ or CD8+ T cells sorted from blood, taken in a trial of the OX40 agonist ivuxolimab. Here the CDR3 DNA reads TGTGCCAGCAGCTTCAGACAGGGTGAAGCTTTCTTT. Its protein product is CASSFRQGEAFF.